One and the same sample provided the 18 T cell receptor beta chains below, sequenced in a study of Ad26.COV2.S vaccination and SARS-CoV-2 variants. Clones were read by immunoSEQ multiplex PCR, and TCRdb kept only the in-frame ones, dropping some. The table has roughly 300,000 clones, about 89% seen once. Treatment defined: around 19 received Ad26.COV2.S at low or high dose, single or two shots; 5 received placebo; per-sample allocation not given. Day 63 after the first injection of vaccine or placebo was the sampling time. Material: peripheral blood, obtained in a trial of Ad26.COV2.S vaccine versus placebo. The receptors were sampled from a person between 18 and 65 years old who received the Ad26.COV2.S COVID-19 vaccine or a placebo.

This clone was counted a few times. The chain links TRBV10-1 to TRBJ2-7, with 15 bases lining up with TRBD2. Germline CDR1 WNHNN, CDR2 SYGVQD (reference sequence). The CDR3 contains 17 residues. V shed 6 bases and J 6 bases; nucleotides not matched to a gene: 12. CDR3 sequence reads: CASSPGLAGGPSREQYF. CDR3 bases: TGCGCCAGCAGCCCAGGACTAGCGGGAGGGCCTTCTCGCGAGCAGTACTTC.

The chain links TRBV10-3 to TRBJ2-7, with 9 bases that match TRBD1. The germline V gene encodes CDR1 ENHRY and CDR2 SYGVKD. This CDR3 has 15 residues. J was trimmed by 2 bases and V by 6 bases; bases with no gene match: 8. CDR3 loop: CAIRPGQGVAYEQYF. The CDR3 DNA reads as TGTGCCATCAGACCGGGACAGGGTGTTGCCTACGAGCAGTACTTC.

This chain connects TRBV11-2 to TRBJ1-1, with no clear D. V was clipped by 5 bases and J by 4 bases, with 11 bases between them. The germline V gene has CDR1 SGHAT and CDR2 FQNNGV. CDR3 length: 13 residues. The CDR3 DNA sequence: TGTGCCAGCAGCCTCACGTCTAGCACTGAAGCTTTCTTT. Translation gives CASSLTSSTEAFF.

The CDR3 coding sequence is TGTGCCACCAGCAGAGACAGTATTGATTGGGACAAAAGCTATCAGCCCCAGCATTTT. Its protein is CATSRDSIDWDKSYQPQHF. V is TRBV15 and J is TRBJ1-5, with a tentative D call TRBD1 (6 bases). The V end lost 0 bases, the J end lost 5 bases, and 23 bases lay between the germline ends. This CDR3 comprises 19 residues. Germline values: CDR1 LNHNV, CDR2 YYDKDF (reference sequence). The full variable domain, with the rest looked up from reference TRBV15 and TRBJ1-5, is DAMVIQNPRYQVTQFGKPVTLSCSQTLNHNVMYWYQQKSSQAPKLLFHYYDKDFNNEADTPDNFQSRRPNTSFCFLDIRSPGLGDTAMYLCATSRDSIDWDKSYQPQHFGDGTRLSIL.

The genes are TRBV19 and TRBJ1-4; D unresolved. Trimming stripped 8 bases from V and 8 bases from J, with 12 bases between. CDR1 and CDR2 from the germline V gene are LNHDA and SQIVND (reference sequence). The CDR3 runs to 12 residues. Here the CDR3 DNA reads TGTGCCAGTTCGGAGGGAGAAGAAAAACTGTTTTTT. Its protein product is CASSEGEEKLFF. Full variable domain (missing parts from reference TRBV19 and TRBJ1-4): DGGITQSPKYLFRKEGQNVTLSCEQNLNHDAMYWYRQDPGQGLRLIYYSQIVNDFQKGDIAEGYSVSREKKESFPLTVTSAQKNPTAFYLCASSEGEEKLFFGSGTQLSVL.

V is TRBV7-8 and J is TRBJ2-1; TRBD1 matches at 10 bases. The CDR3 is made up of 15 amino acids. Germline-derived CDR1 and CDR2 are SGHVS and FQNEAQ. J gave up 6 bases and V 5 bases, and 7 bases lay outside the gene matches. CDR3 region: CASSPGTGASNEQFF. The CDR3 bases are TGTGCCAGCAGCCCAGGGACAGGGGCCTCCAATGAGCAGTTCTTC.

The chain has TRBV6-1 and TRBJ2-1; TRBD2 might be the D (6 bases). Germline V gives CDR1 MNHNS, CDR2 SASEGT. The CDR3 spans 14 residues. The ends were cut back, 2 bases at V and 5 bases at J, with 10 bases in the middle. CDR3 in amino acids: CASSETGDNNEQFF. The CDR3 DNA reads as TGTGCCAGCAGTGAAACGGGAGATAACAATGAGCAGTTCTTC.

The chain carries TRBV7-9 and TRBJ1-5; 8 bases line up with TRBD1. With 5 bases clipped from V and 2 bases from J, the junction kept 5 bases outside the gene matches. The CDR3 has 15 amino acids. In germline, CDR1 is SEHNR, CDR2 FQNEAQ (reference sequence). The CDR3 loop is CASSQTGARNQPQHF. CDR3 DNA: TGTGCCAGCAGCCAGACAGGGGCCCGCAATCAGCCCCAGCATTTT.

The chain employs TRBV2 and TRBJ2-7; 8 positions agree with TRBD1. V lost 8 bases to trimming and J lost 6 bases; unmatched junction nucleotides: 6. Germline CDR1 reads SNHLY; CDR2 reads FYNNEI. The CDR3 contains 12 residues. The CDR3 here is CASDRGLSEQYF. CDR3 nucleotide sequence: TGTGCCAGCGACAGGGGTTTAAGCGAGCAGTACTTC.

This clone was observed a few times. For the CDR3, the DNA is TGTGCCAGCAGCTTGGCTCTTCCGGGTTATTCGTATGATGGCTACACCTTC. This translates into CASSLALPGYSYDGYTF. The chain couples TRBV5-5 to TRBJ1-2; D remains unclear. The CDR3 totals 17 residues. Trimming pared 0 bases from V and 6 bases from J, leaving 21 bases between. Germline assignment: CDR1 SGHKS and CDR2 YYEKEE (reference sequence). Filled out from reference TRBV5-5 and TRBJ1-2, the complete variable domain reads DAGVTQSPTHLIKTRGQQVTLRCSPISGHKSVSWYQQVLGQGPQFIFQYYEKEERGRGNFPDRFSARQFPNYSSELNVNALLLGDSALYLCASSLALPGYSYDGYTFGSGTRLTVV.

The chain employs TRBV2 and TRBJ1-2, with D unclear. The CDR3 loop spans 13 amino acids. The V and J ends lost 7 bases and 4 bases respectively, with 13 bases between them. In germline, CDR1 is SNHLY, CDR2 FYNNEI. The CDR3 loop reads CASKTSLFYGYTF. The DNA of the CDR3 is TGTGCCAGCAAAACCTCGCTCTTCTATGGCTACACCTTC.

The chain uses TRBV30 and TRBJ2-2; D possibly matches TRBD1 or TRBD2 (5 bases each). CDR3 length: 15 amino acids. Per germline, CDR1 GTSNPN and CDR2 SVGIG (reference sequence). The V end lost 5 bases, the J end lost 4 bases, and 17 bases lay between the germline ends. In DNA, the CDR3 is TGTGCCTGGGGGGGACGGCGGACGACCACCGGGGAGCTGTTTTTT. It is translated as CAWGGRRTTTGELFF.

This clone was picked up a small number of times. The CDR3 DNA follows: TGTGCCTGGAGTGCAGGGGGGAATCAGCCCCAGCATTTT. Translating gives CAWSAGGNQPQHF. The gene calls are TRBV30 and TRBJ1-5, with TRBD1 identical over 7 bases. The germline V gene encodes CDR1 GTSNPN and CDR2 SVGIG (reference sequence). The ends lost 1 base at V and 4 bases at J; junction bases unmatched: 1. This CDR3 has 13 amino acids.

V gene TRBV11-2 combines with J gene TRBJ1-6; D not certain. Between the trimmed V and J ends, which lost 2 bases and 0 bases, there was a span of 14 bases. Germline V gene lookup returns CDR1 SGHAT and CDR2 FQNNGV. The CDR3 consists of 18 residues. This CDR3 is CASSLRGWSSSYNSPLHF. Written as DNA, the CDR3 is TGTGCCAGCAGCTTACGTGGATGGTCGAGCTCCTATAATTCACCCCTCCACTTT.

The chain is built from TRBV19 and TRBJ2-1; TRBD2 matches at 10 bases. Germline V gene data show CDR1 as LNHDA and CDR2 as SQIVND (reference sequence). The CDR3 spans 16 residues. With V trimmed by 5 bases and J by 10 bases, 14 bases remained unmatched. The CDR3 spells CASSVDGSGRYGEQFF. The CDR3 DNA reads TGTGCCAGTAGTGTGGACGGTAGCGGGAGGTACGGGGAGCAGTTCTTC.

The V and J genes are TRBV6-6 and TRBJ1-3; D perhaps matches TRBD1 (6 bases). This CDR3 comprises 13 residues. Germline V gene sequence: CDR1 MNHNY, CDR2 SVGAGI (reference sequence). Between the trimmed V and J ends, which lost 8 bases and 1 base, there was a span of 9 bases. This CDR3 is CASGTGSGNTIYF. The DNA for the CDR3 is TGTGCCAGCGGAACAGGGTCTGGAAACACCATATATTTT.

The chain carries TRBV28 and TRBJ2-7, with D maybe TRBD2 (5 bases). The V gene's germline CDR1 is MDHEN and CDR2 SYDVKM. V lost 5 bases, J lost 3 bases, and 11 bases lay in between. There are 13 residues in the CDR3. CDR3 DNA: TGTGCCAGCAGTGTGGCGAGGGTCTACGAGCAGTACTTC. It translates to CASSVARVYEQYF.

This sequence joins TRBV7-2 and TRBJ2-2; D unresolved. The V end was cut by 6 bases, the J end by 0 bases, with 5 bases between. Germline-derived CDR1 and CDR2 are SGHTA and FQGNSA. The length of the CDR3 is 13 residues. This chain's CDR3 is CASRSANTGELFF. The CDR3 DNA is TGTGCCAGCAGATCAGCGAACACCGGGGAGCTGTTTTTT.